The sequence of this TCR beta chain was determined in a study of cytotoxic CD8 clonotypes in ibrutinib-treated CLL. For the study at large: Patients: 11 to 12 relapsed/refractory, approximately 14 treatment-naive, fewer than 18 IGHV unmutated. The authors obtained response samples at a median of around 12 months of treatment, range 6 to 36.

General observations from the study: Clonality rose at ibrutinib response and fell back toward baseline at progression. Lymph node repertoires were not studied, and sampling times were unmatched.

The V gene's germline CDR1 is SGHRS and CDR2 YFSETQ. The CDR3 covers 17 residues. V lost 0 bases to trimming and J lost 2 bases, with 15 bases between them. Worth noting for this clone: Antigen specificity is unknown.

This table comes from immunoSEQ multiplex PCR, and its TCRdb copy is limited to in-frame clones, with some not included. Altogether roughly 63,000 clones are present, 45% to 60% being singletons, with the ten largest covering about 14%. The J gene is TRBJ1-3, the V gene TRBV5-1; no clear D. Material: PBMCs, obtained after 12 months of ibrutinib treatment. This clonotype was sampled from a human donor with chronic lymphocytic leukemia. The CDR3 is CASSLARFWKTGNTIYF. CDR3 DNA sequence: TGCGCCAGCAGCTTGGCTAGGTTTTGGAAAACTGGAAACACCATATATTTT. Full variable domain (missing parts from reference TRBV5-1 and TRBJ1-3): KAGVTQTPRYLIKTRGQQVTLSCSPISGHRSVSWYQQTPGQGLQFLFEYFSETQRNKGNFPGRFSGRQFSNSRSEMNVSTLELGDSALYLCASSLARFWKTGNTIYFGEGSWLTVV.